This entry lists 29 T cell receptor beta chains sequenced from one sample in a study of T cell responses to AZD1222 COVID-19 vaccine. TCRdb's table, derived via immunoSEQ multiplex PCR, lists solely in-frame clones and lacks some. In the table there are about 140,000 clones, about 88% of which are singletons. The sequencing used peripheral blood, collected 28 days after the second AZD1222 dose. These receptors were obtained from an adult who received the AZD1222 COVID-19 vaccine.

This sequence joins TRBV11-3 and TRBJ2-2, with 7 bases identical to TRBD1. This CDR3 has 12 residues. V shed 4 bases and J 8 bases; nucleotides not matched to a gene: 1. Germline V lookup: CDR1 SGHNT, CDR2 YENEEA. The CDR3 protein is CASSSGQGELFF. The CDR3, as DNA: TGTGCCAGCAGCTCGGGACAGGGGGAGCTGTTTTTT.

The CDR3 DNA sequence: TGTGCCAGCAGTTTAAGGGGGCTGACCGGGGAGCTGTTTTTT. As protein: CASSLRGLTGELFF. The chain employs TRBV28 and TRBJ2-2; 7 bases map to TRBD1. Germline CDR1 MDHEN, CDR2 SYDVKM. J lost 5 bases, V lost 2 bases, and 2 bases had no gene match. The CDR3 spans 14 residues. Combining the CDR3 with reference TRBV28 and TRBJ2-2 gives the whole variable domain DVKVTQSSRYLVKRTGEKVFLECVQDMDHENMFWYRQDPGLGLRLIYFSYDVKMKEKGDIPEGYSVSREKKERFSLILESASTNQTSMYLCASSLRGLTGELFFGEGSRLTVL.

The gene calls are TRBV19 and TRBJ2-3, with TRBD2 as a possible D gene (5 bases). Germline assignment: CDR1 LNHDA and CDR2 SQIVND (reference sequence). CDR3 length: 15 amino acids. Trimming pared 5 bases from V and 4 bases from J, leaving 16 bases between. DNA for the CDR3: TGTGCCAGTAGTCCGGGATCTAGCCCCCCAGATACGCAGTATTTT. Translating it yields CASSPGSSPPDTQYF.

The chain couples TRBV28 to TRBJ2-7; 9 positions agree with TRBD2. J gave up 3 bases and V 7 bases, and 7 bases lay outside the gene matches. CDR1 is MDHEN, CDR2 SYDVKM, per germline. The CDR3 is made up of 14 amino acids. CDR3 sequence: CASNTIAGDYEQYF. In DNA, the CDR3 is TGTGCCAGCAACACAATAGCGGGAGACTACGAGCAGTACTTC. The full variable domain, with the rest looked up from reference TRBV28 and TRBJ2-7, is DVKVTQSSRYLVKRTGEKVFLECVQDMDHENMFWYRQDPGLGLRLIYFSYDVKMKEKGDIPEGYSVSREKKERFSLILESASTNQTSMYLCASNTIAGDYEQYFGPGTRLTVT.

The V gene is TRBV12-3 or TRBV12-4, the J gene TRBJ1-2, with D hard to call. The V and J ends lost 1 base and 2 bases respectively, with 5 bases between them. CDR3 length: 13 residues. This CDR3 is CASSLGRNYGYTF. The CDR3 bases are TGTGCCAGCAGTTTAGGGCGGAACTATGGCTACACCTTC.

This clone was counted at least ten times. The chain combines TRBV15 with TRBJ2-1, with no clear D. V was shortened by 1 base and J by 9 bases, with 13 bases between the two germline ends. Germline CDR1 LNHNV, CDR2 YYDKDF (reference sequence). This CDR3 spans 14 amino acids. Here the CDR3 reads CATSRVEVSSEQFF. CDR3 bases: TGTGCCACCAGCAGAGTTGAAGTCTCTAGTGAGCAGTTCTTC.

This clone was seen just once. The CDR3 DNA sequence: TGTGCCAGTAGTCAGGGGATGGGTCAGCCCCAGCATTTT. It specifies CASSQGMGQPQHF. The rearrangement joins TRBV19 to TRBJ1-5, with D possibly being TRBD1 (6 bases). V lost 5 bases and J 6 bases, leaving 11 bases between the germline ends. The germline CDR1 and CDR2 sequences are LNHDA and SQIVND (reference sequence). The CDR3 has 13 amino acids.

CDR3 bases: TGCGCCAGCAGTGAGAAAAGCGGGTTGAATGAGCAGTTCTTC. This sequence encodes CASSEKSGLNEQFF. The genes are TRBV10-1 and TRBJ2-1; D may be TRBD2 (6 bases). CDR3 length: 14 amino acids. Trimming stripped 2 bases from V and 7 bases from J, with 12 bases between. Germline lookup yields CDR1 WNHNN and CDR2 SYGVQD (reference sequence).

The CDR3 sequence is CASSLFSGGDRVETQYF. The DNA of the CDR3 is TGTGCCAGCAGCTTATTTAGCGGGGGGGATCGGGTAGAGACCCAGTACTTC. This chain uses TRBV5-6 with TRBJ2-5; 11 bases fit TRBD2. The germline CDR1 and CDR2 sequences are SGHDT and YYEEEE. The CDR3 runs 17 residues. The ends lost 2 bases at V and 4 bases at J; junction bases unmatched: 10.

This clone was found a few times. The chain links TRBV4-1 to TRBJ2-2; TRBD2 matches at 8 bases. V lost 3 bases, J lost 4 bases, and 13 bases stayed unmatched. The germline V gene encodes CDR1 MGHRA and CDR2 YSYEKL. CDR3 length: 18 residues. The chain's CDR3 is CASSQGTSPGGGTGELFF. CDR3 nucleotides: TGCGCCAGCAGCCAGGGAACTAGCCCCGGGGGGGGCACCGGGGAGCTGTTTTTT.

J is TRBJ2-3 and V is TRBV7-2, with TRBD2 matching 8 bases. The CDR3 is 16 residues long. V was clipped by 8 bases and J by 4 bases; unmatched bases: 14. Germline V gene lookup returns CDR1 SGHTA and CDR2 FQGNSA. The CDR3 sequence: CASGPGGGPGADTQYF. In DNA form, the CDR3 reads TGTGCCAGCGGCCCTGGCGGGGGGCCTGGGGCAGATACGCAGTATTTT. The full variable domain, its missing parts supplied by reference TRBV7-2 and TRBJ2-3, is GAGVSQSPSNKVTEKGKDVELRCDPISGHTALYWYRQSLGQGLEFLIYFQGNSAPDKSGLPSDRFSAERTGGSVSTLTIQRTQQEDSAVYLCASGPGGGPGADTQYFGPGTRLTVL.

CDR3 in DNA: TGTGCCAGCAGCTTGGCCCCGGGCGGGGATACGCAGTATTTT. This sequence encodes CASSLAPGGDTQYF. The gene calls are TRBV5-5 and TRBJ2-3, with D maybe TRBD2 (5 bases). Trimming stripped 0 bases from V and 6 bases from J, with 11 bases between. The CDR3 has 14 amino acids. Germline V gene data show CDR1 as SGHKS and CDR2 as YYEKEE (reference sequence).

This chain links TRBV28 with TRBJ2-5; no reliable D call. Trimming pared 3 bases from V and 5 bases from J, leaving 10 bases between. This CDR3 region has 13 residues. The germline V gene has CDR1 MDHEN and CDR2 SYDVKM. The DNA of the CDR3 is TGTGCCAGCAGTTTGCCCGCACGGGAGACCCAGTACTTC. Translation gives CASSLPARETQYF.

The gene calls are TRBV4-1 and TRBJ1-2, with D perhaps TRBD1 (6 bases). The CDR3 is made up of 16 amino acids. V dropped 2 bases and J dropped 7 bases, with 20 bases sitting between them. Germline assignment: CDR1 MGHRA and CDR2 YSYEKL. The CDR3 loop reads CASSQRGTPELSGYTF. The CDR3, as DNA: TGCGCCAGCAGCCAAAGGGGGACTCCTGAACTATCTGGCTACACCTTC.

The CDR3 nucleotides are TGTGCCAGCAGCTTGGACGGGTCCTATGGCTACACCTTC. Protein sequence: CASSLDGSYGYTF. This rearrangement joins TRBV5-5 to TRBJ1-2; D is uncertain. Germline-derived CDR1 and CDR2 are SGHKS and YYEKEE (reference sequence). This CDR3 is built from 13 residues. V was trimmed by 0 bases and J by 4 bases, leaving 7 bases between them.

V gene TRBV28 combines with J gene TRBJ1-1; D perhaps matches TRBD1 (5 bases). There are 15 residues in the CDR3. Between the trimmed V and J ends, which lost 6 bases and 4 bases, there was a span of 18 bases. The germline V gene encodes CDR1 MDHEN and CDR2 SYDVKM. The DNA for the CDR3 is TGTGCCAGCAGAAATACGGAGGAGGGGAGCACTGAAGCTTTCTTT. Translated: CASRNTEEGSTEAFF.

V usage is TRBV12-3 or TRBV12-4 and J usage is TRBJ2-3; TRBD2 agrees at 7 bases. The CDR3 extends over 13 amino acids. J was trimmed by 7 bases and V by 6 bases; bases with no gene match: 7. The CDR3 sequence: CASSFAGVNTQYF. The CDR3 DNA sequence: TGTGCCAGCAGCTTCGCGGGGGTAAATACGCAGTATTTT.

This clone appeared once. The rearrangement uses TRBV19 and TRBJ2-7; D is perhaps TRBD1 (5 bases). The CDR3 contains 15 residues. Trimming pared 3 bases from V and 3 bases from J, leaving 15 bases between. Germline V gene sequence: CDR1 LNHDA, CDR2 SQIVND (reference sequence). The CDR3 reads CASSMYSGLGYEQYF. The CDR3, as DNA: TGTGCCAGTAGTATGTATTCAGGGTTGGGCTACGAGCAGTACTTC.

This clone has only one observation. The chain combines TRBV28 with TRBJ1-5, with TRBD1 matching 7 bases. The CDR3 is 14 residues long. The germline V gene encodes CDR1 MDHEN and CDR2 SYDVKM. V was clipped by 7 bases and J by 4 bases; unmatched bases: 7. The CDR3 bases are TGTGCCAGCACCCCAGCGACAGGGAATCAGCCCCAGCATTTT. Protein sequence: CASTPATGNQPQHF.

This chain joins TRBV7-9 and TRBJ1-1, with D hard to call. The CDR3 runs 12 residues. Trimming shortened V by 0 bases and J by 6 bases, and 5 bases separated the two germline ends. From germline, CDR1 is SEHNR and CDR2 FQNEAQ (reference sequence). The CDR3 coding sequence is TGTGCCAGCAGCTTAGCAACCTCTGAAGCTTTCTTT. Translation: CASSLATSEAFF.

This clone was found once. J is TRBJ2-2 and V is TRBV6-5; D gene ambiguous. The V and J ends lost 7 bases and 4 bases respectively, with 13 bases between them. This CDR3 is built from 14 residues. Germline assignment: CDR1 MNHEY and CDR2 SVGAGI. CDR3 bases: TGTGCCAGCACCCCACAAAAGATCACCGGGGAGCTGTTTTTT. The encoded protein is CASTPQKITGELFF.

In this sample, this clone turned up a few times. V gene TRBV5-1 combines with J gene TRBJ1-1; TRBD1 might be the D (6 bases). The V and J ends lost 2 bases and 11 bases respectively, with 16 bases between them. Germline CDR1 is SGHRS and CDR2 is YFSETQ. This CDR3 contains 13 residues. The CDR3 region has the DNA TGCGCCAGCAGCTTCTCTGGATCGCAGGGGGCTTTCTTT. This sequence encodes CASSFSGSQGAFF.

V usage is TRBV3-1 (or the pseudogene TRBV3-2) and J usage is TRBJ1-1; D remains ambiguous. V gave up 0 bases and J gave up 9 bases, with 14 bases separating them. The germline V gene has CDR1 LGHDT and CDR2 YNNKEL (reference sequence). CDR3 length equals 14 residues. In DNA form, the CDR3 reads TGTGCCAGCAGCCAAGATCAAGGCAGTCGGAAAGCTTTCTTT. It codes for CASSQDQGSRKAFF.

This clone was seen a few times. This chain uses TRBV5-1 with TRBJ2-6; TRBD2 aligns across 9 bases. There are 20 residues in the CDR3. The germline CDR1 and CDR2 sequences are SGHRS and YFSETQ. V shed 4 bases and J 10 bases; nucleotides not matched to a gene: 24. CDR3 sequence reads: CASSKSHPGTSQPGVNVLTF. CDR3 nucleotide sequence: TGCGCCAGCAGCAAGTCTCACCCCGGGACTAGCCAACCCGGAGTAAACGTCCTGACTTTC. Using reference TRBV5-1 and TRBJ2-6 for the parts outside the CDR3, the full variable domain is KAGVTQTPRYLIKTRGQQVTLSCSPISGHRSVSWYQQTPGQGLQFLFEYFSETQRNKGNFPGRFSGRQFSNSRSEMNVSTLELGDSALYLCASSKSHPGTSQPGVNVLTFGAGSRLTVL.

The rearrangement links TRBV10-1 to TRBJ2-3; no firm D call. This CDR3 has 14 amino acids. The germline V gene encodes CDR1 WNHNN and CDR2 SYGVQD (reference sequence). The V end was cut by 6 bases, the J end by 2 bases, with 12 bases between. CDR3 region: CASRPGLDTDTQYF. CDR3 bases: TGCGCCAGCAGACCCGGGCTTGACACAGATACGCAGTATTTT.

The chain is built from TRBV30 and TRBJ1-2; 8 bases align to TRBD1. After removal of 5 bases from V and 4 bases from J, the junction contained 6 bases not matched to a gene. There are 13 residues in the CDR3. CDR1 is GTSNPN, CDR2 SVGIG, per germline (reference sequence). The CDR3 DNA follows: TGTGCCTGGGCTACAGGGGGGGTCTATGGCTACACCTTC. It encodes CAWATGGVYGYTF.

The V call is TRBV5-1, the J call TRBJ1-3; possibly TRBD1 for D (5 bases). This CDR3 has 14 residues. Germline V lookup: CDR1 SGHRS, CDR2 YFSETQ. The germline V and J ends were trimmed by 0 bases and 13 bases, with 17 bases remaining between them. This chain's CDR3 is CASSLGADTRGIYF. The CDR3 region has the DNA TGCGCCAGCAGCTTGGGAGCGGACACACGAGGGATATATTTT.

The genes are TRBV7-3 and TRBJ2-2; tentatively, D is TRBD1 (6 bases). Germline CDR1 SGHTA, CDR2 FQGTGA. This CDR3 is built from 16 residues. V lost 4 bases to trimming and J lost 0 bases, with 12 bases between them. CDR3 DNA: TGTGCCAGCAGCTCCCCACAGGGACCGAACACCGGGGAGCTGTTTTTT. Protein sequence: CASSSPQGPNTGELFF.

This sequence joins TRBV19 and TRBJ1-5; the D gene is possibly TRBD1 (6 bases). V was clipped by 4 bases and J by 0 bases, with 16 bases between them. This CDR3 comprises 17 residues. Germline V gene lookup returns CDR1 LNHDA and CDR2 SQIVND (reference sequence). CDR3 nucleotides: TGTGCCAGTAGTACCGACAGGCTTGGGGTTAGCAATCAGCCCCAGCATTTT. Amino acid sequence: CASSTDRLGVSNQPQHF.